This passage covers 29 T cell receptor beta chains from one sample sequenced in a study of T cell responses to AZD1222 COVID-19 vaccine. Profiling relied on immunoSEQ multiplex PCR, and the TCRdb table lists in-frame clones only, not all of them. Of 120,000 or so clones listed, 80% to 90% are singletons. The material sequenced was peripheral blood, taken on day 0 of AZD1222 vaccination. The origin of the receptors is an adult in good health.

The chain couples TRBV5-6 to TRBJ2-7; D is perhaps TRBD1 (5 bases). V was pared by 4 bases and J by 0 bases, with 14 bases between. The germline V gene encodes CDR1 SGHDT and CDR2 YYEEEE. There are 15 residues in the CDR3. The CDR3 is CASSTPGQISYEQYF. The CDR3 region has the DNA TGTGCCAGCAGCACCCCCGGACAAATCTCCTACGAGCAGTACTTC.

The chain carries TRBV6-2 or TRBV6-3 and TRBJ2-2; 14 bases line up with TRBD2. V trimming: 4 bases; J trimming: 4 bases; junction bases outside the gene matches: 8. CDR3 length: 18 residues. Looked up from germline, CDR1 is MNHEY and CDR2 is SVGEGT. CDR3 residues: CASSSGGTSGSVTGELFF. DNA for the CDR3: TGTGCCAGCAGTTCCGGCGGGACTAGCGGGAGCGTCACCGGGGAGCTGTTTTTT.

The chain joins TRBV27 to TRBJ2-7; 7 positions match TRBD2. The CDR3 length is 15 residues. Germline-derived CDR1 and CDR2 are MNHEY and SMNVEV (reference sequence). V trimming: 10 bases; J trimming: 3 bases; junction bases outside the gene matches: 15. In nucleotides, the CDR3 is TGTGCCACCCACCTGGGGGGGACCCTAAGCTACGAGCAGTACTTC. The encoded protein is CATHLGGTLSYEQYF.

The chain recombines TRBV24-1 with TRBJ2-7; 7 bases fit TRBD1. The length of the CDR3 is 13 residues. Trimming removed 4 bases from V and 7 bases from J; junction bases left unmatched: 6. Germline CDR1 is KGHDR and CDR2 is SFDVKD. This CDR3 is CATSEGTAREQYF. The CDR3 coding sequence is TGTGCCACCAGTGAAGGGACAGCTCGGGAGCAGTACTTC.

As DNA, the CDR3 is TGCGCCAGCAGCTTGACCCCGGGGGCCTACAATGAGCAGTTCTTC. Translating it yields CASSLTPGAYNEQFF. The chain is built from TRBV5-1 and TRBJ2-1; tentatively, D is TRBD2 (6 bases). Germline CDR1 SGHRS, CDR2 YFSETQ. Trimming shortened V by 1 base and J by 2 bases, and 10 bases separated the two germline ends. The CDR3 is 15 amino acids.

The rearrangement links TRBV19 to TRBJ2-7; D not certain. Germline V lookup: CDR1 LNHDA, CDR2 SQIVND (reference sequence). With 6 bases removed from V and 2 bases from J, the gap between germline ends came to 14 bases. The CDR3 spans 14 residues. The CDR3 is CASSARARAYEQYF. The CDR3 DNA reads TGTGCCAGTAGCGCCCGGGCCCGGGCCTACGAGCAGTACTTC.

Here the CDR3 DNA reads TGCAGCGTTACGGACACCAAGAACACCGGGGAGCTGTTTTTT. Translated, it gives CSVTDTKNTGELFF. This chain connects TRBV29-1 to TRBJ2-2; TRBD1 might be the D (5 bases). Germline CDR1 reads SQVTM; CDR2 reads ANQGSEA. This CDR3 comprises 14 residues. Trimming cost V 5 bases and J 1 base, with 11 bases left between them.

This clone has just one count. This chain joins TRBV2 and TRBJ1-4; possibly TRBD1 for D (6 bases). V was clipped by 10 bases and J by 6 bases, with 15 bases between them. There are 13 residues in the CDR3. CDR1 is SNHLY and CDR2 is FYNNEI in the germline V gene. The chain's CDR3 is CAIRGGEDEKLFF. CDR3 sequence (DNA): TGTGCCATCCGAGGGGGAGAGGATGAAAAACTGTTTTTT.

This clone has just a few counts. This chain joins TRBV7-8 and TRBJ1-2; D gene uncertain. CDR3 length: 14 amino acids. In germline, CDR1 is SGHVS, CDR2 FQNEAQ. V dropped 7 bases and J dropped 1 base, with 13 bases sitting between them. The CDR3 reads CASTPGLGNYGYTF. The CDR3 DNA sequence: TGTGCCAGCACCCCAGGTTTGGGTAACTATGGCTACACCTTC.

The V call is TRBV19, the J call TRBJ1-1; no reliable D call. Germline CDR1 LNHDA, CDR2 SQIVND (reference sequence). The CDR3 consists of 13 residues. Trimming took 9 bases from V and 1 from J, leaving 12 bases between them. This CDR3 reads CASKFGSNTEAFF. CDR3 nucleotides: TGTGCCAGCAAGTTCGGCTCGAACACTGAAGCTTTCTTT.

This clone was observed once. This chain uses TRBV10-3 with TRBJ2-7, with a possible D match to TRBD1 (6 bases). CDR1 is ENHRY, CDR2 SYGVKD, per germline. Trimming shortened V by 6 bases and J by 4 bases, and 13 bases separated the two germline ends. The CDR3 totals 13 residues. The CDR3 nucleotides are TGTGCCATCAGCGGACAGCAGGGATACGAGCAGTACTTC. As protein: CAISGQQGYEQYF.

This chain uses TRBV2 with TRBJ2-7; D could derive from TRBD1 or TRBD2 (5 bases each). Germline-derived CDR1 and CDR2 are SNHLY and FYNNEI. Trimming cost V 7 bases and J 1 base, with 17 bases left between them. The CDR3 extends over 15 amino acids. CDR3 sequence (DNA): TGTGCCAGCAAGTCCGGGACGGACCTTTCCTACGAGCAGTACTTC. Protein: CASKSGTDLSYEQYF. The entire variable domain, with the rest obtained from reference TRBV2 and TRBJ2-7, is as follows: EPEVTQTPSHQVTQMGQEVILRCVPISNHLYFYWYRQILGQKVEFLVSFYNNEISEKSEIFDDQFSVERPDGSNFTLKIRSTKLEDSAMYFCASKSGTDLSYEQYFGPGTRLTVT.

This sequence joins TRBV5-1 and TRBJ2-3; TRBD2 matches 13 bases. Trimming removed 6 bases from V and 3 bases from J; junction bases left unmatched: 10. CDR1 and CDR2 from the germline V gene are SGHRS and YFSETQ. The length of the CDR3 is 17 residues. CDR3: CASIETGTSGVTDTQYF. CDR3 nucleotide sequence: TGCGCCAGCATCGAAACCGGGACTAGCGGGGTTACAGATACGCAGTATTTT.

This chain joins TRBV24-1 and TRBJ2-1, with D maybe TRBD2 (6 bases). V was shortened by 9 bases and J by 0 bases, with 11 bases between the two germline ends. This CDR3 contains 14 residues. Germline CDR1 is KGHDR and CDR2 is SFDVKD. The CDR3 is CATASVSSYNEQFF. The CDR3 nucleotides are TGTGCCACCGCTAGCGTGAGCTCCTACAATGAGCAGTTCTTC.

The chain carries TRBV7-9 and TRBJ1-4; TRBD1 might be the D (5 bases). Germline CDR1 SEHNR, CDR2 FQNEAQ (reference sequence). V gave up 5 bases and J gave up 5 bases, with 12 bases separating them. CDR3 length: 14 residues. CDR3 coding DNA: TGTGCCAGCAGCAAACGACAGACAAATGAAAAACTGTTTTTT. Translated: CASSKRQTNEKLFF.

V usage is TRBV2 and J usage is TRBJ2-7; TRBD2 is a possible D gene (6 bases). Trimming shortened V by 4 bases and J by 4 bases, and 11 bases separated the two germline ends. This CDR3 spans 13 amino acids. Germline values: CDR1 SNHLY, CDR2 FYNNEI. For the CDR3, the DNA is TGTGCCAGCAGTGCGGGAGTCCTTTACGAGCAGTACTTC. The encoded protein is CASSAGVLYEQYF.

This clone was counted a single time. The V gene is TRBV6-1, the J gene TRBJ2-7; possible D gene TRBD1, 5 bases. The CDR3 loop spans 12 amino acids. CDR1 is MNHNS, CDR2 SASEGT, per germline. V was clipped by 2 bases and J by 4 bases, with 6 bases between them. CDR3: CASSEKGYEQYF. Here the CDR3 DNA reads TGTGCCAGCAGTGAAAAGGGGTACGAGCAGTACTTC.

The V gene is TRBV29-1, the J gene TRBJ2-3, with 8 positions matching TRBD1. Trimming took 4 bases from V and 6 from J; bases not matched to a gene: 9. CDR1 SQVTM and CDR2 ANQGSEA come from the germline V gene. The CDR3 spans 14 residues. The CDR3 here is CSVGRQGIGDTQYF. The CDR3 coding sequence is TGCAGCGTTGGCAGACAGGGGATAGGGGATACGCAGTATTTT.

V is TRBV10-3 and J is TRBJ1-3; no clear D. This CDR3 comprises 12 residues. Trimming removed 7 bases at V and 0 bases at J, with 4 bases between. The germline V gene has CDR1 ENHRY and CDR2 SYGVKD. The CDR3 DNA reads TGTGCCATCAAAAGCTCTGGAAACACCATATATTTT. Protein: CAIKSSGNTIYF.

The CDR3 coding sequence is TGTGCCAGCAGCCGACCCGGACAGGGCAGATCGAACACTGAAGCTTTCTTT. It translates to CASSRPGQGRSNTEAFF. The chain links TRBV7-9 to TRBJ1-1, with 8 bases identical to TRBD1. CDR1 is SEHNR and CDR2 is FQNEAQ in the germline V gene (reference sequence). There are 17 residues in the CDR3. V dropped 5 bases and J dropped 1; count of bases not matched to a gene: 12.

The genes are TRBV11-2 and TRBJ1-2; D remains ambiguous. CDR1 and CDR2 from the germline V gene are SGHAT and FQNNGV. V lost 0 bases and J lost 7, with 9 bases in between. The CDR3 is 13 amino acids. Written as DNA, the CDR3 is TGTGCCAGCAGCTTAGATAGGAGGGTTGGCTACACCTTC. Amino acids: CASSLDRRVGYTF.

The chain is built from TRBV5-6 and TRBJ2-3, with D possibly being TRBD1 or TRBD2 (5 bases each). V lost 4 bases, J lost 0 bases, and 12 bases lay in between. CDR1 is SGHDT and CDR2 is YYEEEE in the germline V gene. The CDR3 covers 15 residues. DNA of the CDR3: TGTGCCAGCAGCCGGGACGGATTCAGCACAGATACGCAGTATTTT. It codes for CASSRDGFSTDTQYF.

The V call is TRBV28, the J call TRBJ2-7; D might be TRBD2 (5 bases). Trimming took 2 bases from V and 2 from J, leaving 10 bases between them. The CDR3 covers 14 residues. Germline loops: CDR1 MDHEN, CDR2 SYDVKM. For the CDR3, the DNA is TGTGCCAGCAGTTTAATCGGGGATCCCTACGAGCAGTACTTC. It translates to CASSLIGDPYEQYF.

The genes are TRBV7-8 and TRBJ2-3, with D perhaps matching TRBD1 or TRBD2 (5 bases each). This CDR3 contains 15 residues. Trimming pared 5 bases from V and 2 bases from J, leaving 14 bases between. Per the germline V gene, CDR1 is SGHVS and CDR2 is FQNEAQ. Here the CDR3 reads CASSRQRRNTDTQYF. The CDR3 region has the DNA TGTGCCAGCAGCCGACAGCGGAGAAACACAGATACGCAGTATTTT.

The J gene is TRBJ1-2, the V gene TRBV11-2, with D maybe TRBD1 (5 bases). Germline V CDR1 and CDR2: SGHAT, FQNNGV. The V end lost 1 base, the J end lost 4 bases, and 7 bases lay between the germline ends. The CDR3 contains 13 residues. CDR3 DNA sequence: TGTGCCAGCAGCTTAGTCCAGGGCTATGGCTACACCTTC. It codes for CASSLVQGYGYTF. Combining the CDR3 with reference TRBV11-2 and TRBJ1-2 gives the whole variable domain EAGVAQSPRYKIIEKRQSVAFWCNPISGHATLYWYQQILGQGPKLLIQFQNNGVVDDSQLPKDRFSAERLKGVDSTLKIQPAKLEDSAVYLCASSLVQGYGYTFGSGTRLTVV.

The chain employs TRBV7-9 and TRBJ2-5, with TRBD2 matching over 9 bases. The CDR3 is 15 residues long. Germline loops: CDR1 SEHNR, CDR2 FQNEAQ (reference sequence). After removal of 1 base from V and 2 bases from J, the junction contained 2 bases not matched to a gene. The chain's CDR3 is CASSLGTSEQETQYF. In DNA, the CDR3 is TGTGCCAGCAGCTTAGGGACTAGCGAACAAGAGACCCAGTACTTC. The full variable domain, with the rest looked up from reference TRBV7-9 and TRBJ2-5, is DTGVSQNPRHKITKRGQNVTFRCDPISEHNRLYWYRQTLGQGPEFLTYFQNEAQLEKSRLLSDRFSAERPKGSFSTLEIQRTEQGDSAMYLCASSLGTSEQETQYFGPGTRLLVL.

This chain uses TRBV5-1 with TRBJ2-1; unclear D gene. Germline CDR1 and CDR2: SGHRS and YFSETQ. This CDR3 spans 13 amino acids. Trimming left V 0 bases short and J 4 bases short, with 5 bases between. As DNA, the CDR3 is TGCGCCAGCAGCTTGGACAGATACAATGAGCAGTTCTTC. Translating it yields CASSLDRYNEQFF.

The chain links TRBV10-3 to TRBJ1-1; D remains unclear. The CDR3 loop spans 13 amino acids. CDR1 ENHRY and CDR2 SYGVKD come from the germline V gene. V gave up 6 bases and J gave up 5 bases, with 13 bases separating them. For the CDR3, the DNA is TGTGCCATCAGCCGGTCTCGGGATACTGAAGCTTTCTTT. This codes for CAISRSRDTEAFF.

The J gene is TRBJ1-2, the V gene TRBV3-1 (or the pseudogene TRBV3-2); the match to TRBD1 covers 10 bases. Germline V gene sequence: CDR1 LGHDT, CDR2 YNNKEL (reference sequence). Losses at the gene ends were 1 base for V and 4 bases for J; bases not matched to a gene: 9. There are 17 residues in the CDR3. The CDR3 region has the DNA TGTGCCAGCAGCCAAGGCCTACCGGGACAGGGGATCTATGGCTACACCTTC. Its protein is CASSQGLPGQGIYGYTF.